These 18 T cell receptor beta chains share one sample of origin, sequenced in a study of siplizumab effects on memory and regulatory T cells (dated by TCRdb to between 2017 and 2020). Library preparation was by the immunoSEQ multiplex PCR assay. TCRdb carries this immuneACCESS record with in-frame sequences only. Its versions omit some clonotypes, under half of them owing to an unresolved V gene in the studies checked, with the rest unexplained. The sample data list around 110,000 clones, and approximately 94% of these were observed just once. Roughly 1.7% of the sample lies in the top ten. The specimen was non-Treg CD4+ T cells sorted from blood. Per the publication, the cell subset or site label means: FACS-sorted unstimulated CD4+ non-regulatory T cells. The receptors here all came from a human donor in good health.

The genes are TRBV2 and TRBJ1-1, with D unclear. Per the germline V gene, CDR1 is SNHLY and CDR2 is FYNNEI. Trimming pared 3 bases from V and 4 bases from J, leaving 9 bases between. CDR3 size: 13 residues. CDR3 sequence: CASSDRQITEAFF. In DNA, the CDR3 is TGTGCCAGCAGTGATCGGCAGATCACTGAAGCTTTCTTT.

The CDR3: CASSVSENTDTQYF. The CDR3 DNA sequence: TGTGCCAGCAGCGTAAGTGAAAATACAGATACGCAGTATTTT. The gene calls are TRBV9 and TRBJ2-3, with D unclear. Germline V lookup: CDR1 SGDLS, CDR2 YYNGEE. The CDR3 spans 14 residues. V lost 1 base to trimming and J lost 3 bases, with 9 bases between them.

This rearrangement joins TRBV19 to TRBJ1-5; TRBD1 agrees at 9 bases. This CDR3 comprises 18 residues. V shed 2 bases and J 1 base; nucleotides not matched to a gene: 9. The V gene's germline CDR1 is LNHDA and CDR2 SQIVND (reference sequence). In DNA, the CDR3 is TGTGCCAGTAGTATAAAACAGGGGGCGCTTATGAGCAATCAGCCCCAGCATTTT. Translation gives CASSIKQGALMSNQPQHF.

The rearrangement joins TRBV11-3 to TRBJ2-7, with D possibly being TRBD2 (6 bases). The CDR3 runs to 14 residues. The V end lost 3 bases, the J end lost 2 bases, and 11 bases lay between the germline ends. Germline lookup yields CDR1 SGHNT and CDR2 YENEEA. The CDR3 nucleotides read TGTGCCAGCAGCTTTACGGGGACTCCCTACGAGCAGTACTTC. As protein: CASSFTGTPYEQYF.

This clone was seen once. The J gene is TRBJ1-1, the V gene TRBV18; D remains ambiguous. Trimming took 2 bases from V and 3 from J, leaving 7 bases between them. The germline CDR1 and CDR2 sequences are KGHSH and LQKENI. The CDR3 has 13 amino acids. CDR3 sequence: CASSPGRDTEAFF. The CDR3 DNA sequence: TGTGCCAGCTCACCAGGGCGGGACACTGAAGCTTTCTTT.

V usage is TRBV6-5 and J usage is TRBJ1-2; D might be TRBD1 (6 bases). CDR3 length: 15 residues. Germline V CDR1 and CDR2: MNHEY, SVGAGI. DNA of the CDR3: TGTGGTTACCACAGGCCGGGACACCCCCGCTATGGCTACACCTTC. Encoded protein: CGYHRPGHPRYGYTF.

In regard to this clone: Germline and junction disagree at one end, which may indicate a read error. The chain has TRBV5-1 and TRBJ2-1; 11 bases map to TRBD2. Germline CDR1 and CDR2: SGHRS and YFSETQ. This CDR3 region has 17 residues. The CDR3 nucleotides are TGCGCCAGCAGCCGAACCTTAGCGGGAGGGCCGGAAAATGCGCAGTTCTTC. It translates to CASSRTLAGGPENAQFF. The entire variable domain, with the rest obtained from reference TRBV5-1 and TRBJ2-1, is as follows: KAGVTQTPRYLIKTRGQQVTLSCSPISGHRSVSWYQQTPGQGLQFLFEYFSETQRNKGNFPGRFSGRQFSNSRSEMNVSTLELGDSALYLCASSRTLAGGPENAQFFGPGTRLTVL.

CDR3 DNA: TGCGCCAGCAGGTTCGGACCCTCTGGAAACACCATATATTTT. It translates to CASRFGPSGNTIYF. The chain is built from TRBV5-1 and TRBJ1-3, with D hard to call. Trimming took off 5 bases at V and 0 bases at J, with 9 bases between the two ends. The germline V gene has CDR1 SGHRS and CDR2 YFSETQ. The CDR3 spans 14 residues.

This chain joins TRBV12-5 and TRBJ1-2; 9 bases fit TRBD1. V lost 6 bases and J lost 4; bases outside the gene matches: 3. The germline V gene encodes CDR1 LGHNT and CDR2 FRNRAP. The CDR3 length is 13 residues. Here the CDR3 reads CASGRQGGYGYTF. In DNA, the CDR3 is TGTGCTAGTGGGAGACAGGGGGGCTATGGCTACACCTTC.

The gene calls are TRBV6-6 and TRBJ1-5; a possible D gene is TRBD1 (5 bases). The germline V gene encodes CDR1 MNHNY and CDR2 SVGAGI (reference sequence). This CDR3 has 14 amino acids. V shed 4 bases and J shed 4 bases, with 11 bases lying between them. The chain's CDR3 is CASSWDGQNQPQHF. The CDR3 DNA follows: TGTGCCAGCAGTTGGGACGGCCAGAATCAGCCCCAGCATTTT.

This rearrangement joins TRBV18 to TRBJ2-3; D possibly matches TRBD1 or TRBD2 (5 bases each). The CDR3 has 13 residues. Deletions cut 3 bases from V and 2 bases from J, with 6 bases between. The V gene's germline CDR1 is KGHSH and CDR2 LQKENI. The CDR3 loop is CASSPGATDTQYF. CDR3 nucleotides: TGTGCCAGCTCACCCGGGGCCACAGATACGCAGTATTTT.

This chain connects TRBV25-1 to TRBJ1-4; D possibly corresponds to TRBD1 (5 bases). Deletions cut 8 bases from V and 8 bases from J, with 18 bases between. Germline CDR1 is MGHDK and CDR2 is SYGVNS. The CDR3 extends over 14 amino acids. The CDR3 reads CASASGTGREKLFF. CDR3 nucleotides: TGTGCCAGCGCCTCCGGGACGGGACGCGAAAAACTGTTTTTT.

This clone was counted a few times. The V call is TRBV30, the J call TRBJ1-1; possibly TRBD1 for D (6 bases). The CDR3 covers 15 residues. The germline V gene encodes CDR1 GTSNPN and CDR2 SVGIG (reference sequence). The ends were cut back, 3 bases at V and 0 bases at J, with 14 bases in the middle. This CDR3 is CAWSPFEGVNTEAFF. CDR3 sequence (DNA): TGTGCCTGGAGCCCCTTCGAGGGGGTGAACACTGAAGCTTTCTTT.

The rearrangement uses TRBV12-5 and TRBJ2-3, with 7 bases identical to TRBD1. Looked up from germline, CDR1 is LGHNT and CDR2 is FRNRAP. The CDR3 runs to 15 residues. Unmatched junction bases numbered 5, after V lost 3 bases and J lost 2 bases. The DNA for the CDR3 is TGTGCTAGTGGTTTAGGGGGCTCCCCCACAGATACGCAGTATTTT. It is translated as CASGLGGSPTDTQYF.

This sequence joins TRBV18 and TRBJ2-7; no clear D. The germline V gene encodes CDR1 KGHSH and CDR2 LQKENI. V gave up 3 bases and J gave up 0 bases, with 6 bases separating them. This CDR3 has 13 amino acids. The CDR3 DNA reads TGTGCCAGCTCACCCCGCCTCTCCTACGAGCAGTACTTC. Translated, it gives CASSPRLSYEQYF.

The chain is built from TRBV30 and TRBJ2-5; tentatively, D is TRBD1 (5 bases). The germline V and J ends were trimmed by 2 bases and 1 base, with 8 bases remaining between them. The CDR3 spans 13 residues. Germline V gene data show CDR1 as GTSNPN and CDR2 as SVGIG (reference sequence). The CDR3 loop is CAWSLGAQETQYF. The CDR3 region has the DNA TGTGCCTGGAGTCTTGGGGCCCAAGAGACCCAGTACTTC.

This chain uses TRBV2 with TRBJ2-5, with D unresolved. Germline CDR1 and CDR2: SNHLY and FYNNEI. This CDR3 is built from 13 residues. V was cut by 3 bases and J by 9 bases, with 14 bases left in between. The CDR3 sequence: CASSDGRIGPQYF. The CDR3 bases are TGTGCCAGCAGTGACGGCCGCATAGGTCCCCAGTACTTC.

The CDR3 DNA follows: TGTGCCAGCACTCCATTGGGGCAGGTGAACACTGAAGCTTTCTTT. Translating gives CASTPLGQVNTEAFF. The chain employs TRBV6-6 and TRBJ1-1, with D possibly matching TRBD1 (5 bases). This CDR3 has 15 amino acids. Germline-derived CDR1 and CDR2 are MNHNY and SVGAGI (reference sequence). Trimming removed 7 bases at V and 0 bases at J, with 15 bases between.